The sequence of this TCR beta chain was determined in a study of blood T cell repertoires in COVID-19. Study in general: Acute-phase and convalescent COVID-19 samples originated in the United States, Italy and Spain. The analysed material was cDNA or gDNA that came from T cells, B-cell-depleted T cells, or PBMCs.

Original data processing: By means of reference gene primer amplification, nucleated cell counts were estimated. Assay used: immunoSEQ multiplex PCR; TCRdb lists only in-frame clones, some missing. V and J calls and clone size are as listed in that table; D and trimming were resolved from the DNA. The top ten clones hold less than 25% of a sample with around 190,000 clones, roughly 90% of them seen once. The receptor was isolated from a man in his sixties or seventies with active or convalescent COVID-19. The specimen sequenced was peripheral blood.

This CDR3 reads CASSLAGQIYEQYF. CDR3 nucleotide sequence: TGTGCCAGCAGCCTCGCGGGCCAGATATACGAGCAGTACTTC. The chain joins TRBV28 to TRBJ2-7, with D perhaps matching TRBD2 (5 bases). V shed 6 bases and J shed 4 bases, with 16 bases lying between them. This CDR3 spans 14 amino acids. Germline V lookup: CDR1 MDHEN, CDR2 SYDVKM.